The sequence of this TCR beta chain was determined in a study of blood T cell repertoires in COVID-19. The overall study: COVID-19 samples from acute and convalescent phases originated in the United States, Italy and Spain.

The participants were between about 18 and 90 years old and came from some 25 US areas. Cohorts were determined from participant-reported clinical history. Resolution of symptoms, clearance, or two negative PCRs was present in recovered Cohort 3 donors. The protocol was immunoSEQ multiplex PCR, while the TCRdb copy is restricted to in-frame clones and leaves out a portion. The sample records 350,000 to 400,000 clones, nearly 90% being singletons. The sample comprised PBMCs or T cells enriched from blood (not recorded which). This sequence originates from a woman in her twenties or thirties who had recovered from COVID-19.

The CDR3 loop reads CASSHRQSNDGYTF. The CDR3 coding sequence is TGTGCCAGCAGCCACAGACAGAGCAACGATGGCTACACCTTC. V is TRBV3-1 (or the pseudogene TRBV3-2) and J is TRBJ1-2; TRBD1 is a possible D gene (5 bases). The CDR3 totals 14 residues. V dropped 3 bases and J dropped 6 bases, with 14 bases sitting between them. The germline gives CDR1 LGHDT, CDR2 YNNKEL (reference sequence).